Included here is one T cell receptor (beta chain) sequence, with context. Its antigen remains undetermined. There are no base qualities to consult, and no much larger clone falls within one base. This specimen belongs to a study of blood T cell repertoires in COVID-19 (dated by TCRdb to between 2020 and 2021). In the study overall: The collaborator samples originated in the United States, Italy and Spain and spanned the acute and convalescent phases of COVID-19. The material from the prospective study consisted of cDNA or gDNA derived from T cells, B-cell-depleted T cells, or PBMCs. Subjects who had been exposed to COVID-19, were actively infected with it, or had recovered from it provided the deeply sampled blood TCRbeta repertoires that made up the dataset. The repertoires were released in a freely available public database intended as a resource for research on the immune response to SARS-CoV-2. The samples were drawn from the first 160 participants of the ongoing ImmuneRACE study and from 1,254 subjects provided by 6 global collaborators. The sample metadata nearly always contained a de-identified subject ID, COVID-19 status, age in years and sex. Where HLA class I and class II types were available, the types were taken from metadata supplied by the sample provider, not from assay-based typing. What the work shows at the level of the full study, not this receptor alone: The amount of clinical and demographic metadata varied by source and participant and was provided uncurated.

The germline V end is reduced by 6 bases and the J end by 2 bases; junction bases left unmatched: 3. The CDR3 contains 15 residues, cysteine and phenylalanine counted. Just the 45-base CDR3 DNA is kept, in frame starting at base 1. According to the germline V gene, CDR1 reads MNHEY and CDR2 reads SVGAGI. Participants in the prospective study were enrolled through a virtual design, were aged about 18 to 100 years, and lived in approximately 24 United States geographic areas. In the prospective study, participants were assigned to cohorts based on the clinical history participants reported in a screening survey and a study questionnaire. For ImmuneRACE Cohort 3, a participant was defined as recovered based on two consecutive negative NP/OP PCR tests, clearance by a healthcare professional, or resolution of symptoms. Mobile phlebotomists in the prospective study collected whole blood, serum and a nasopharyngeal or oropharyngeal swab from every participant. Participants in the prospective study had the option to provide additional blood draws and questionnaires over a roughly 2-month period. Prospective study blood samples were shipped either frozen or at room temperature before DNA extraction.

The immunoSEQ Assay, a bias-controlled multiplex PCR, was used to amplify TCRbeta CDR3 regions from genomic DNA. In the original analysis: Nucleated cell counts per sample were estimated from amplification of reference gene primers within the assay. To quantify the absolute abundance of each unique TCRbeta CDR3 rearrangement, sequence reads were collapsed and filtered. Productive Simpson clonality was computed per sample as the square root of Simpson's diversity index over productive rearrangements. Not all clones reach the TCRdb copy of this immuneACCESS table, which keeps in-frame sequences only. Checked studies attribute under half of the gap to unresolved V genes and leave the rest unexplained. V, J and clone size were drawn from that table, and D and trimming were deduced from the DNA. The sample table holds about 170,000 clones, of which more than 65% were seen once. Jointly, the top ten make up roughly 15% of the sample.

The sequence links TRBV6-5 to TRBJ2-7, with 14 bases matching TRBD2. The sequencing sample was made of PBMCs or T cells enriched from blood (not recorded which). The sequence was collected from a man aged 45 to 65 who had recovered from COVID-19. The sequenced DNA: TGTGCCAGCAGGAAGACTAGCGGGGGGGCCTACGAGCAGTACTTC. This encodes CASRKTSGGAYEQYF.